Below are 13 T cell receptor beta chains sequenced from a single sample in a study of CD8 T cells in Susac syndrome. With random hexamers, 0.5 to 1 ug RNA was reverse transcribed. MiXCR, run by TCRdb on the immunoSEQ multiplex PCR reads, gives a single entry per CDR3 protein. This sample has 150,000 to 200,000 distinct CDR3 sequences; around 93% occur once, and the top ten carry around 0.13%. Source material: CD4+ T cells from PBMCs. The source of these receptors is a human donor in good health.

The chain recombines TRBV6-2 or TRBV6-3 with TRBJ2-3; tentatively, D is TRBD1 or TRBD2 (5 bases each). V gave up 4 bases and J gave up 4 bases, with 12 bases separating them. The length of the CDR3 is 14 residues. Germline values: CDR1 MNHEY, CDR2 SVGEGT. CDR3 sequence: CASSFRGFADTQYF. The CDR3 coding sequence is TGTGCCAGCAGTTTTCGGGGCTTCGCAGATACGCAGTATTTT.

The chain links TRBV20-1 to TRBJ1-2; 8 bases match TRBD1. In germline, CDR1 is DFQATT, CDR2 SNEGSKA (reference sequence). V gave up 2 bases and J gave up 4 bases; unmatched junction bases: 6. The CDR3 length is 14 residues. The CDR3 DNA reads TGCAGTGCTAGATCCAGACAGGGGAGCTATGGCTACACCTTC. It translates to CSARSRQGSYGYTF.

The rearrangement uses TRBV12-3 or TRBV12-4 and TRBJ1-5, with TRBD1 matching over 7 bases. The length of the CDR3 is 13 residues. V lost 6 bases, J lost 3 bases, and 2 bases stayed unmatched. The CDR3 DNA is TGTGCCAGCAGCGACAGGGACAATCAGCCCCAGCATTTT. The encoded protein is CASSDRDNQPQHF.

The rearrangement joins TRBV7-9 to TRBJ2-6; D might be TRBD1 (6 bases). CDR3 size: 17 residues. CDR1 is SEHNR, CDR2 FQNEAQ, per germline (reference sequence). The germline V and J ends were trimmed by 5 bases and 0 bases, with 14 bases remaining between them. The CDR3 sequence: CASSPRRGVSGANVLTF. The CDR3 DNA sequence: TGTGCCAGCAGCCCTCGCAGGGGTGTCTCTGGGGCCAACGTCCTGACTTTC.

The rearrangement uses TRBV6-5 and TRBJ2-7, with 7 bases that match TRBD1. Germline CDR1 MNHEY, CDR2 SVGAGI. The CDR3 sequence is 15 residues long. V was pared by 7 bases and J by 0 bases, with 9 bases of the junction left unmatched. The CDR3 region is CASNTGAANSYEQYF. The CDR3 DNA reads as TGTGCCAGCAATACAGGGGCAGCCAACTCCTACGAGCAGTACTTC.

The chain couples TRBV6-1 to TRBJ2-3, with a weak D call TRBD1 (6 bases). The CDR3 has 15 residues. Trimming cost V 6 bases and J 7 bases, with 20 bases left between them. CDR1 and CDR2 (germline): MNHNS, SASEGT. The chain's CDR3 is CASSLEAGASNTQYF. DNA for the CDR3: TGTGCCAGCAGCCTCGAGGCAGGGGCATCGAATACGCAGTATTTT.

This clonotype was observed once. This chain connects TRBV3-1 to TRBJ2-7; a weak D match, TRBD2 (6 bases). The CDR3 consists of 14 residues. CDR1 is LGHDT and CDR2 is YNNKEL in the germline V gene (reference sequence). Trimming pared 0 bases from V and 6 bases from J, leaving 12 bases between. This CDR3 reads CASSQDLTGVEQYF. The CDR3 nucleotides read TGTGCCAGCAGCCAAGATCTAACGGGAGTCGAGCAGTACTTC.

This clonotype was counted a few times. The CDR3 is CSSGTGNEQYF. The CDR3, as DNA: TGCAGCTCCGGGACAGGGAACGAGCAGTACTTC. This sequence joins TRBV29-1 and TRBJ2-7; TRBD1 agrees at 9 bases. The CDR3 has 11 amino acids. J gave up 5 bases and V 8 bases, and 4 bases lay outside the gene matches. The germline gives CDR1 SQVTM, CDR2 ANQGSEA.

The V gene is TRBV5-1, the J gene TRBJ1-6; TRBD1 matches at 7 bases. Trimming removed 4 bases from V and 5 bases from J; junction bases left unmatched: 9. CDR3 length equals 16 residues. From germline, CDR1 is SGHRS and CDR2 YFSETQ. CDR3 nucleotides: TGCGCCAGCAGCCTCCGGGACAGTCGAAATAATTCACCCCTCCACTTT. This codes for CASSLRDSRNNSPLHF.

V gene TRBV3-1 combines with J gene TRBJ2-5, with a weak D call TRBD2 (6 bases). Germline values: CDR1 LGHDT, CDR2 YNNKEL (reference sequence). The CDR3 covers 15 residues. The germline V and J ends were trimmed by 2 bases and 5 bases, with 15 bases remaining between them. DNA for the CDR3: TGTGCCAGCAGCCAATTAGCGGCGTTTCCGGAGACCCAGTACTTC. Protein sequence: CASSQLAAFPETQYF.

The chain combines TRBV6-1 with TRBJ2-5; 7 nucleotides match TRBD1. This CDR3 has 13 residues. With V trimmed by 3 bases and J by 5 bases, 3 bases remained unmatched. Germline V gene sequence: CDR1 MNHNS, CDR2 SASEGT. The CDR3: CASSEDRRETQYF. DNA for the CDR3: TGTGCCAGCAGTGAGGACAGGAGGGAGACCCAGTACTTC.

The rearrangement links TRBV7-3 to TRBJ2-2, with a possible D match to TRBD1 (6 bases). CDR3 length: 16 amino acids. Looked up from germline, CDR1 is SGHTA and CDR2 is FQGTGA. V was cut by 4 bases and J by 4 bases, with 16 bases left in between. The CDR3 DNA reads as TGTGCCAGCAGCTCCCTAAGGGGGTTGCTCACCGGGGAGCTGTTTTTT. Translation: CASSSLRGLLTGELFF.

The CDR3 is CASSNPSQGGYGYTF. The CDR3 DNA follows: TGTGCCAGCAGCAACCCCTCACAGGGCGGCTATGGCTACACCTTC. The chain has TRBV12-3 or TRBV12-4 and TRBJ1-2; D might be TRBD1 (6 bases). This CDR3 comprises 15 residues. V lost 6 bases to trimming and J lost 4 bases, with 18 bases between them.